This T cell receptor (beta chain) was obtained from a study of T cell repertoires in aging, cancer and after chemotherapy. About the research overall: The full dataset contained some 8.7 million TCR reads. Findings of the study overall: Untreated cancer patients had significantly lower blood TCR diversity than age-matched healthy donors.

A mixed TRB-A/B primer pool amplified rearranged TRB by multiplex touch-down PCR. TCRdb redid the calling of the multiplex PCR reads with MiXCR, one entry per CDR3 protein. The data show some 6,100 distinct CDR3 sequences, approximately 38% seen once. About this clonotype itself: Antigen specificity is unknown.

Peripheral blood genomic DNA, not sorted cells or RNA, was the template. With 0 bases removed from V and 13 bases from J, the gap between germline ends came to 12 bases. Germline CDR1 reads DFQATT; CDR2 reads SNEGSKA (reference sequence). The CDR3 extends over 11 amino acids. Material: blood. V and J are TRBV20-1 and TRBJ1-2; D is undetermined. The sequence derives from a human donor with a blood cancer. The CDR3 loop reads CSARDWPGFTF. CDR3 coding DNA: TGCAGTGCTAGAGATTGGCCCGGGTTCACCTTC.